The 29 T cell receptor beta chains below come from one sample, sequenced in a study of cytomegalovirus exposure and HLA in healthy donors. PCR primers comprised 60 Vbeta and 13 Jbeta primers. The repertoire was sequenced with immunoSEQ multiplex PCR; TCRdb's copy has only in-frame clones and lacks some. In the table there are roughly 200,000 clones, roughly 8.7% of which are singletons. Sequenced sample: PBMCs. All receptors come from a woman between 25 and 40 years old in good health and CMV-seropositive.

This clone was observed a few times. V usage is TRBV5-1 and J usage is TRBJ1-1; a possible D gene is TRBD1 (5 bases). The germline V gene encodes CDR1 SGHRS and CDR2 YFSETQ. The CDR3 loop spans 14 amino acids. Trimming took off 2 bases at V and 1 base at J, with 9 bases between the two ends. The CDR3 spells CASSFQGGNTEAFF. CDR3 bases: TGCGCCAGCAGCTTCCAGGGTGGGAACACTGAAGCTTTCTTT.

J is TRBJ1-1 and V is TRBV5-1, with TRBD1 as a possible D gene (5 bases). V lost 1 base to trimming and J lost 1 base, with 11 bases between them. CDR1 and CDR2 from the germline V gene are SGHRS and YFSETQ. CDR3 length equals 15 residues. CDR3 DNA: TGCGCCAGCAGCTTGCGCGGGGCCCCGAACACTGAAGCTTTCTTT. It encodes CASSLRGAPNTEAFF.

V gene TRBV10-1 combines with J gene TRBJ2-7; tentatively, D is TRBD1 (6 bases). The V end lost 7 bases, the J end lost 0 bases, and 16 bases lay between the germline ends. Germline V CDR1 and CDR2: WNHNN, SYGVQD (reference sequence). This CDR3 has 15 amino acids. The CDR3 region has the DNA TGCGCCAGCAAGAAAATGGACAGTTTCTCCTACGAGCAGTACTTC. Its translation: CASKKMDSFSYEQYF.

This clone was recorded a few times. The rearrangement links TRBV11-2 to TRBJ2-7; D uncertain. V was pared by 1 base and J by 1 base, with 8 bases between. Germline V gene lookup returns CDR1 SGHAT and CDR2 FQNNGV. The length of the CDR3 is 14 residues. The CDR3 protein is CASSLAFISYEQYF. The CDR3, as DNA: TGTGCCAGCAGCTTAGCCTTTATATCCTACGAGCAGTACTTC.

CDR3 in DNA: TGTGCCAGTAGTATAGATGCCGGTCATAGCAATCAGCCCCAGCATTTT. This sequence encodes CASSIDAGHSNQPQHF. The chain couples TRBV19 to TRBJ1-5; the D is unclear. CDR3 length: 16 residues. The ends were cut back, 0 bases at V and 0 bases at J, with 9 bases in the middle. Germline V gives CDR1 LNHDA, CDR2 SQIVND (reference sequence).

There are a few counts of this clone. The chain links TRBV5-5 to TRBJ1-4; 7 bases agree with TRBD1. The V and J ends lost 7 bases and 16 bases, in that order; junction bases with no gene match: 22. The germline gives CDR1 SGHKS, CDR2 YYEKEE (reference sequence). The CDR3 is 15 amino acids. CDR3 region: CASGVEARGDTTRFF. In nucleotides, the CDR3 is TGTGCCAGCGGCGTTGAGGCCAGGGGGGATACGACGCGGTTTTTT.

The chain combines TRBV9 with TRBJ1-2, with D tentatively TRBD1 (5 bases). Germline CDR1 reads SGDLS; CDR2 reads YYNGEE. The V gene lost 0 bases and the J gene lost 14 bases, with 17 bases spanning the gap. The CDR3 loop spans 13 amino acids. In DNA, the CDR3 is TGTGCCAGCAGCGTAGGGCAGGGCGACCCGAGGACCTTC. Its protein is CASSVGQGDPRTF.

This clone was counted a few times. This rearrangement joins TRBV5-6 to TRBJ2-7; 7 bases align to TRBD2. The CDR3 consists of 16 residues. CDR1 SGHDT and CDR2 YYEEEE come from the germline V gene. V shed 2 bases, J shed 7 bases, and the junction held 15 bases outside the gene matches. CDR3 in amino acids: CASSFVGGVQHGEQYF. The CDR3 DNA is TGTGCCAGCAGCTTCGTTGGGGGGGTCCAGCACGGAGAGCAGTACTTC. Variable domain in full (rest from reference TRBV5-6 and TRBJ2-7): DAGVTQSPTHLIKTRGQQVTLRCSPKSGHDTVSWYQQALGQGPQFIFQYYEEEERQRGNFPDRFSGHQFPNYSSELNVNALLLGDSALYLCASSFVGGVQHGEQYFGPGTRLTVT.

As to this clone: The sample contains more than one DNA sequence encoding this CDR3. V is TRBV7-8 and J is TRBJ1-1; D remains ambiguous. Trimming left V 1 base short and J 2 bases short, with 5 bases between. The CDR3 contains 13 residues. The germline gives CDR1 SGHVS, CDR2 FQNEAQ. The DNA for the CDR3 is TGTGCCAGCAGCTTAGGTCAAAACACTGAAGCTTTCTTT. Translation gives CASSLGQNTEAFF. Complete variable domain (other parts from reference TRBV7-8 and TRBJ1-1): GAGVSQSPRYKVAKRGQDVALRCDPISGHVSLFWYQQALGQGPEFLTYFQNEAQLDKSGLPSDRFFAERPEGSVSTLKIQRTQQEDSAVYLCASSLGQNTEAFFGQGTRLTVV.

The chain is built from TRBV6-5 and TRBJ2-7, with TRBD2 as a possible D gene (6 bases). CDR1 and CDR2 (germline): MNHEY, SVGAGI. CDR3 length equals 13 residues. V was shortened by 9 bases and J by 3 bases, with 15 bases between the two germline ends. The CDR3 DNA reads TGTGCCAGAAGGAGGGAGTCGAGCTACGAGCAGTACTTC. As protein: CARRRESSYEQYF.

The CDR3 region is CASSAGGGQGTGELFF. The CDR3 coding sequence is TGTGCCAGCAGCGCCGGGGGGGGGCAAGGCACCGGGGAGCTGTTTTTT. The chain links TRBV9 to TRBJ2-2, with 8 nucleotides matching TRBD2. There are 16 residues in the CDR3. CDR1 and CDR2 from the germline V gene are SGDLS and YYNGEE. J gave up 4 bases and V 3 bases, and 8 bases lay outside the gene matches.

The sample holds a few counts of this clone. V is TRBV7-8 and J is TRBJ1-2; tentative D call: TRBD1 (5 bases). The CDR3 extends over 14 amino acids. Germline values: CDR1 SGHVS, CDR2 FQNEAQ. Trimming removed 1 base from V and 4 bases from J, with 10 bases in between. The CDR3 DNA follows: TGTGCCAGCAGCTTAGGGGGGAGGCCCTATGGCTACACCTTC. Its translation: CASSLGGRPYGYTF. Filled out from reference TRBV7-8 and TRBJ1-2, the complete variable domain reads GAGVSQSPRYKVAKRGQDVALRCDPISGHVSLFWYQQALGQGPEFLTYFQNEAQLDKSGLPSDRFFAERPEGSVSTLKIQRTQQEDSAVYLCASSLGGRPYGYTFGSGTRLTVV.

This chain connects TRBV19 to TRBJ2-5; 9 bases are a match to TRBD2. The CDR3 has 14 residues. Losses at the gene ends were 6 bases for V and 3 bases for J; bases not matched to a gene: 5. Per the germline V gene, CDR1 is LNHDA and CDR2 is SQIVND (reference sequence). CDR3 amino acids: CASSNLAGKETQYF. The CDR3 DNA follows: TGTGCCAGTAGCAACCTAGCGGGAAAAGAGACCCAGTACTTC.

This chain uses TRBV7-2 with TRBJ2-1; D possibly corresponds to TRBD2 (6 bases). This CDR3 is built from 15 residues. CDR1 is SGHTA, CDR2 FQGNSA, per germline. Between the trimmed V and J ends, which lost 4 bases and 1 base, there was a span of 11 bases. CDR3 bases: TGTGCCAGCAGCTCGCTAGCGAATTCCTACAATGAGCAGTTCTTC. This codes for CASSSLANSYNEQFF.

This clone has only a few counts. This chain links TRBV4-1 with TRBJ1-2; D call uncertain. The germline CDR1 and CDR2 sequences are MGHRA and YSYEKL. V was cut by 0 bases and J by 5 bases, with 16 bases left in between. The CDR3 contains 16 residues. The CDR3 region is CASSQEGRVGGYGYTF. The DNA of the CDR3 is TGCGCCAGCAGCCAAGAAGGTCGGGTAGGCGGTTATGGCTACACCTTC.

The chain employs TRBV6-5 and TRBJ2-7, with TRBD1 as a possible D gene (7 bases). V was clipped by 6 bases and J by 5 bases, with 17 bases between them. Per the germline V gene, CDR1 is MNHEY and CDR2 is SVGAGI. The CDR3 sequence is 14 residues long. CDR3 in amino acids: CASRPGGPANEQYF. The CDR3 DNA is TGTGCCAGCAGACCAGGGGGGCCTGCGAACGAGCAGTACTTC.

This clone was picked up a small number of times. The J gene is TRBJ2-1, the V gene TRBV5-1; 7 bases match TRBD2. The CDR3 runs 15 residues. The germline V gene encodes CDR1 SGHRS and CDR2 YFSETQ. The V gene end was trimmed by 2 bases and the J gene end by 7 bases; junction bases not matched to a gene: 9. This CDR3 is CASSLTGLTGNEQFF. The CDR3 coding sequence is TGCGCCAGCAGCTTAACGGGACTAACTGGGAATGAGCAGTTCTTC.

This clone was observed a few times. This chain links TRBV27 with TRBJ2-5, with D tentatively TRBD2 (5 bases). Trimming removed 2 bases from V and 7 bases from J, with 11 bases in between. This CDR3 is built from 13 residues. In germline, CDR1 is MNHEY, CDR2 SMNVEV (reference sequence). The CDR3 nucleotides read TGTGCCAGCAGTTTACGGGGATATGGGACCCAGTACTTC. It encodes CASSLRGYGTQYF.

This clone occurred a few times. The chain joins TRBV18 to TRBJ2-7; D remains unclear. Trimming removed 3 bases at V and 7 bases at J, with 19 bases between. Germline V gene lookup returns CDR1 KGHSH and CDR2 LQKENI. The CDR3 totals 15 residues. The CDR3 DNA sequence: TGTGCCAGCTCACCCTTCCACGAGGTAGCCGGGGAGCAGTACTTC. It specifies CASSPFHEVAGEQYF.

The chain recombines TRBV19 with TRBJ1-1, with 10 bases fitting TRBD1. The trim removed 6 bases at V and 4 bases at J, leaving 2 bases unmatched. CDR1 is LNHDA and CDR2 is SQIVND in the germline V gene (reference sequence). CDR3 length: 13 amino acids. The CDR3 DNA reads TGTGCCAGTAGGGACAGGGGGGGCACTGAAGCTTTCTTT. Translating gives CASRDRGGTEAFF.

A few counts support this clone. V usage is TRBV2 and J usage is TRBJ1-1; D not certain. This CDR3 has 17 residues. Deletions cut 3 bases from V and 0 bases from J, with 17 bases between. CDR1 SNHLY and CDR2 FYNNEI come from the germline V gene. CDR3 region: CASSDFMVPPMNTEAFF. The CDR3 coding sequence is TGTGCCAGCAGTGATTTCATGGTCCCACCTATGAACACTGAAGCTTTCTTT.

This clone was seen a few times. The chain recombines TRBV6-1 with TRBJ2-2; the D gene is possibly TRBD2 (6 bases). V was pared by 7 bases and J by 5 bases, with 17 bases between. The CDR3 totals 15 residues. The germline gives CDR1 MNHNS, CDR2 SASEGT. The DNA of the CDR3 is TGTGCCAGCATGTGGTGGGCGGGAAATACCGGGGAGCTGTTTTTT. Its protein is CASMWWAGNTGELFF.

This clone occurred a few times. CDR3 nucleotide sequence: TGTGCCAGCAGTGAAGGCCTCCTAACAGATACGCAGTATTTT. Translated: CASSEGLLTDTQYF. The V gene is TRBV6-1, the J gene TRBJ2-3; D is unclear. This CDR3 region has 14 residues. CDR1 is MNHNS, CDR2 SASEGT, per germline. V shed 1 base and J shed 3 bases, with 8 bases lying between them.

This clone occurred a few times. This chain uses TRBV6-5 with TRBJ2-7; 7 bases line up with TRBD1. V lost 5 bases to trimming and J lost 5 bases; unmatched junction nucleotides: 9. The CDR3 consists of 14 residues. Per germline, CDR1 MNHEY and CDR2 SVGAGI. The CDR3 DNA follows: TGTGCCAGCAGTATGGGGGACAGACTCAACGAGCAGTACTTC. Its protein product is CASSMGDRLNEQYF.

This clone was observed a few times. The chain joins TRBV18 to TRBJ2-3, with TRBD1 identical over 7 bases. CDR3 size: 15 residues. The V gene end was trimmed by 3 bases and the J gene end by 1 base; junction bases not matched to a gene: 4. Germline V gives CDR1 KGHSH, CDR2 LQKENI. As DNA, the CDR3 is TGTGCCAGCTCACCTAATACAGGGGGCACAGATACGCAGTATTTT. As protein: CASSPNTGGTDTQYF.

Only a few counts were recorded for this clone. In DNA form, the CDR3 reads TGTGCCAGCAGTGGGGGCAGGGGCAGGGGAGATACGCAGTATTTT. It specifies CASSGGRGRGDTQYF. The V call is TRBV6-1, the J call TRBJ2-3; D may be TRBD1 (6 bases). V dropped 4 bases and J dropped 5 bases, with 16 bases sitting between them. The CDR3 length is 15 residues. CDR1 is MNHNS and CDR2 is SASEGT in the germline V gene.

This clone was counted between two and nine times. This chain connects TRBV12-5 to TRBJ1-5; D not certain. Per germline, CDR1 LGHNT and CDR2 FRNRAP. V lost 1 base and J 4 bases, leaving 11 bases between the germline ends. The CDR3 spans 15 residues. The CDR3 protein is CASGLGEGGNQPQHF. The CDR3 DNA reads TGTGCTAGTGGTTTGGGAGAAGGAGGGAATCAGCCCCAGCATTTT.

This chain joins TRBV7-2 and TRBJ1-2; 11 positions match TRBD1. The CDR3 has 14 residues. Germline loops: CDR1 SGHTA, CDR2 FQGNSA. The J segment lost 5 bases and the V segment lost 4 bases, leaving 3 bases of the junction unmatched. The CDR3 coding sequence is TGTGCCAGCAGCTCGGACAGGGGGCCGTATGGCTACACCTTC. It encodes CASSSDRGPYGYTF.

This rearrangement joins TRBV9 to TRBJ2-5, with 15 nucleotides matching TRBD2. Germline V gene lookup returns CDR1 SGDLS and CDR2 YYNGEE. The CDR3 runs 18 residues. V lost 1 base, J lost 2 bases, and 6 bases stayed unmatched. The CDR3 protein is CASSVWTSGRADQETQYF. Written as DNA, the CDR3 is TGTGCCAGCAGCGTATGGACTAGCGGGAGGGCCGATCAAGAGACCCAGTACTTC.